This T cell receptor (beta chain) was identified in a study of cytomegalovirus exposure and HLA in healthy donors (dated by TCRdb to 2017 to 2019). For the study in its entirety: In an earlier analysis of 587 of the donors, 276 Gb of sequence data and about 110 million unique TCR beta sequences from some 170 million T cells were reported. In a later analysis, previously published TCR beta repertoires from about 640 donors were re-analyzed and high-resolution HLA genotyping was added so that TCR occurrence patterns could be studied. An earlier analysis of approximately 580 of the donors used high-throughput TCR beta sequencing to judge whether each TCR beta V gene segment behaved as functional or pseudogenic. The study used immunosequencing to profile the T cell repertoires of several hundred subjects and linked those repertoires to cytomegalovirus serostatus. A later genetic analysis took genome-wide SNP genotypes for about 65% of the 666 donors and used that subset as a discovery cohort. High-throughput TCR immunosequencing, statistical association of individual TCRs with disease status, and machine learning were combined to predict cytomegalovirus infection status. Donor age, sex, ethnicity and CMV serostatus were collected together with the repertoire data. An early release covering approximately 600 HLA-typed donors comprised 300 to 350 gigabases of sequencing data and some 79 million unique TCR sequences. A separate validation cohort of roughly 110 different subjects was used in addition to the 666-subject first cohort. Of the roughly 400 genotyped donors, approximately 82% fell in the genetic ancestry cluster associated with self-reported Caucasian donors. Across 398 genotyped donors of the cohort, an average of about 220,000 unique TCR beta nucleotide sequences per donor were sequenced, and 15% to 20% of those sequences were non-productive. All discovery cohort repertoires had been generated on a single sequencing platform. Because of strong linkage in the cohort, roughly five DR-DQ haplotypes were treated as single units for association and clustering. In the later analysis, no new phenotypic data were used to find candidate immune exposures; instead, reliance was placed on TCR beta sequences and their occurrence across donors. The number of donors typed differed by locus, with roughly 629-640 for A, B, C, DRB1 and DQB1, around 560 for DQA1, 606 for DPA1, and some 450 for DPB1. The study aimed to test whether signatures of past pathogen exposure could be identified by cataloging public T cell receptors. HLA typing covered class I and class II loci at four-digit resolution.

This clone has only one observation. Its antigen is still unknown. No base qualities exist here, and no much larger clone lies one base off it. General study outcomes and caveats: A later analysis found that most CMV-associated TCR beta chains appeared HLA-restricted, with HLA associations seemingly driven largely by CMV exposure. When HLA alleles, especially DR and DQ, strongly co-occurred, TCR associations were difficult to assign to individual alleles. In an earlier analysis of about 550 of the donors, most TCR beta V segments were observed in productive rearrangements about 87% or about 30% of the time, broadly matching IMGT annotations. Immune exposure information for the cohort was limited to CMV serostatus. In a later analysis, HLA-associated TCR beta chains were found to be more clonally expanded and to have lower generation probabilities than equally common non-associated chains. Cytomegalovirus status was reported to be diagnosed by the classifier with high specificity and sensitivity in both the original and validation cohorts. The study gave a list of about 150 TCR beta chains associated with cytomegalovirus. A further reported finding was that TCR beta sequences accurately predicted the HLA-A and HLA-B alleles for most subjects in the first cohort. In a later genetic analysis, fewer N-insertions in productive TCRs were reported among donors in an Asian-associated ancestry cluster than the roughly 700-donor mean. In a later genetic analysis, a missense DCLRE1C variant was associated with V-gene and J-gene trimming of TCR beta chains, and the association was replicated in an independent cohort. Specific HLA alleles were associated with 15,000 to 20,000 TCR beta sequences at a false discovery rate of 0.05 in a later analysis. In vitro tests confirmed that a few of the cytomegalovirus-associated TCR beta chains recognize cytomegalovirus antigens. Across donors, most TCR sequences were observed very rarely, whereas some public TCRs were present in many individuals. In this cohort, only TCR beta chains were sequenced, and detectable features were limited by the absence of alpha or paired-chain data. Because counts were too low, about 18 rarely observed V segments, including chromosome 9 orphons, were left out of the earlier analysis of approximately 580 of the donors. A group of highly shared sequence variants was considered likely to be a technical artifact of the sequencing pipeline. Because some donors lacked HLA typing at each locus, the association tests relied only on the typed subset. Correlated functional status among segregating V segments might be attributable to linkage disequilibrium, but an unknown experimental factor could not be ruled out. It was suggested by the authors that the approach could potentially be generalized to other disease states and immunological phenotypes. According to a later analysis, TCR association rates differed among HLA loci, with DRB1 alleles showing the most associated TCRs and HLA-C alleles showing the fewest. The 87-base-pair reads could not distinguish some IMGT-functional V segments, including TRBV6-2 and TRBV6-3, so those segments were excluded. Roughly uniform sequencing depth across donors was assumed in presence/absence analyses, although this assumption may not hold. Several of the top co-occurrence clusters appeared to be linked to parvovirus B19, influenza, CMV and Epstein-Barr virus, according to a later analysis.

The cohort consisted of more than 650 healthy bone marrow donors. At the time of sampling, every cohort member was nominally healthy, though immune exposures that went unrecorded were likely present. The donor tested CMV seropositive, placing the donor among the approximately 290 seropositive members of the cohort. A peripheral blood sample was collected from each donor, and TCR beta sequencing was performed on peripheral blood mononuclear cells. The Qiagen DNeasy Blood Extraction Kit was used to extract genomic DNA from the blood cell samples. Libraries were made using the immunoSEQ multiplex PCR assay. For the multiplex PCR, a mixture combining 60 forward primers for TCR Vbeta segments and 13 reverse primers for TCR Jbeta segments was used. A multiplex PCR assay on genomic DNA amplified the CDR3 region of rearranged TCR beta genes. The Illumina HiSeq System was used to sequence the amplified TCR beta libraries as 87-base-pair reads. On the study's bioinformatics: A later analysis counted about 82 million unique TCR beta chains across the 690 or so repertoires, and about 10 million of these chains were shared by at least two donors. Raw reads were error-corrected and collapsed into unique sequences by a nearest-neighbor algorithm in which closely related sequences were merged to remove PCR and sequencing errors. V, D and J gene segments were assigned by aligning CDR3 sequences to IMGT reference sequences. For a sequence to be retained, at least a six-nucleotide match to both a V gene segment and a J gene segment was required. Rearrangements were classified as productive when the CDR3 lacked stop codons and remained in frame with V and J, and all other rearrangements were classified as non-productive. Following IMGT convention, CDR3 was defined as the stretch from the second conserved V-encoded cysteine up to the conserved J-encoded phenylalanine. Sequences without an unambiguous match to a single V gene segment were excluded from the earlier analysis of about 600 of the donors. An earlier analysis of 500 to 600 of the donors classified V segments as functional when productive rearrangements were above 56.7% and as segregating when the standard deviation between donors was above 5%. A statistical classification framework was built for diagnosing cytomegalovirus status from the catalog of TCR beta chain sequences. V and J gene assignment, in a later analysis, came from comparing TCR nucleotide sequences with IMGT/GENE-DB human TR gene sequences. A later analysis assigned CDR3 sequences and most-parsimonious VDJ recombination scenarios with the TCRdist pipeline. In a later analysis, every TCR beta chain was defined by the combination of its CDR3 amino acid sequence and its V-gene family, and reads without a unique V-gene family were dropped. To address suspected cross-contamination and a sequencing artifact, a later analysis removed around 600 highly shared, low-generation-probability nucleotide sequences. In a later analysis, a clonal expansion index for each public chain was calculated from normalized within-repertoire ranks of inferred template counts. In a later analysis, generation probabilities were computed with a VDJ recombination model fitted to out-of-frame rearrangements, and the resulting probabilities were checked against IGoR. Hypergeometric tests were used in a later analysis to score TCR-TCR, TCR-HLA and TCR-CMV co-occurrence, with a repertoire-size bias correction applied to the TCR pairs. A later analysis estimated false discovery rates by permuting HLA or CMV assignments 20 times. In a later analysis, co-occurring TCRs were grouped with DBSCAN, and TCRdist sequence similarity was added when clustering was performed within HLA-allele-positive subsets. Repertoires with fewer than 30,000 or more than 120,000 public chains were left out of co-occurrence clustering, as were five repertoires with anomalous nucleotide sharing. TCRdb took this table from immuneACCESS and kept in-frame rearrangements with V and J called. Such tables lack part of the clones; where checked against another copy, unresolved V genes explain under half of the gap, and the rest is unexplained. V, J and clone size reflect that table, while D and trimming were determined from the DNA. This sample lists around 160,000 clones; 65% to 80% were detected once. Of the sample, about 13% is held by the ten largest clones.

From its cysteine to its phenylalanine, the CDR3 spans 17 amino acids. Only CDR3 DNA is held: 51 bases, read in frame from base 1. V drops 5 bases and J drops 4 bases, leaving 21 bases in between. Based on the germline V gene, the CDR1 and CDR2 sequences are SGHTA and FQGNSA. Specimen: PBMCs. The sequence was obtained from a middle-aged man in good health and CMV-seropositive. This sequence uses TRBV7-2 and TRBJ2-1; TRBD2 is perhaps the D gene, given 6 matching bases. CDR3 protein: CASSPRWGELGYNEQFF. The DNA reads TGTGCCAGCAGCCCCCGCTGGGGGGAGTTAGGGTACAATGAGCAGTTCTTC.